This T cell receptor beta chain derives from a study of T cell changes during pregnancy in multiple sclerosis. Clones were sequenced by immunoSEQ multiplex PCR, and TCRdb holds only the in-frame ones, with some missing. The table includes 26,000 or so clones, around nine tenths detected once. The CDR3 is 19 residues long. Looked up from germline, CDR1 is SEHNR and CDR2 is FQNEAQ (reference sequence). V shed 0 bases and J 0 bases; nucleotides not matched to a gene: 11. This sequence originates from a female donor with multiple sclerosis, enrolled in a pregnancy study. The chain carries TRBV7-9 and TRBJ2-1; 7 bases fit TRBD2. Sequenced material: CD8+ T cells from peripheral blood mononuclear cells, taken before pregnancy. CDR3 DNA: TGTGCCAGCAGCTTAGCTAGCGGGTGGGGCCGGAGCTCCTACAATGAGCAGTTCTTC. It encodes CASSLASGWGRSSYNEQFF.